The rows below give T cell receptor beta chains drawn from one sample of a study of T cells in Graves' hyperthyroidism and ophthalmopathy. TCRdb independently ran MiXCR on the multiplex PCR reads; one entry per CDR3 protein. The sample consists of under 200,000 distinct CDR3 sequences, less than 10% of them appearing once. Input material: blood. The receptors were sampled from a woman aged 18-30 years with Graves' hyperthyroidism that later progressed to Graves' ophthalmopathy. Both conserved end residues are part of each CDR3. The D gene is left open where the match is weak. Expanded clones get a size class; other rows say once, few or many, or leave the size out.

TRBD2	TRBV3-1	TRBJ2-2	few	TGTGCCAGCAGCCAAGAGGTGGTTGCGGGGGTAACGGGGGAGCTGTTTTTT	CASSQEVVAGVTGELFF
NA	TRBV6-4	TRBJ2-1	many	TGTGCCAGCACGGATTCTCACCCCTACAATGAGCAGTTCTTC	CASTDSHPYNEQFF
NA	TRBV7-8	TRBJ1-1	many	TGTGCCAGCAGCCCCCCTCGGGCCGGGGGCCTCTCGATGAACACTGAAGCTTTCTTT	CASSPPRAGGLSMNTEAFF
NA	TRBV2	TRBJ2-3	NA	TGTGCCAGCAGTCGGTTTAGCACAGATACGCAGTATTTT	CASSRFSTDTQYF
NA	TRBV20-1	TRBJ2-7	few	TGCAGTGCTAGAGATCAACAGAAAAGCTCCTACGAGCAGTACTTC	CSARDQQKSSYEQYF
NA	TRBV12-3/TRBV12-4	TRBJ2-7	few	TGTGCCAGCAGTTTAGTTCCCGAGCAGTACTTC	CASSLVPEQYF
NA	TRBV18	TRBJ1-1	many	TGTGCCAGCTCACCACCGGGAGGAGGCACCAAACGATTTAGCACTGAAGCTTTCTTT	CASSPPGGGTKRFSTEAFF
TRBD1	TRBV10-2	TRBJ1-1	few	TGCGCCAGCAGTGAGACCAGGGGGCGAGGGGACACTGAAGCTTTCTTT	CASSETRGRGDTEAFF
TRBD2	TRBV2	TRBJ2-1	many	TGTGCCAGCAATCTAGCGGGAGAGGGCAATGAGCAGTTCTTC	CASNLAGEGNEQFF
NA	TRBV12-3/TRBV12-4	TRBJ2-7	many	TGTGCCAGCAGTAGACAGGGAGGATCCTACGAGCAGTACTTC	CASSRQGGSYEQYF
NA	TRBV20-1	TRBJ1-1	few	TGCAGGGGATTTGGGGAATCGAACACTGAAGCTTTCTTT	CRGFGESNTEAFF
TRBD1	TRBV6-1	TRBJ1-2	many	TGTGCCAGTCGGACAGGGGTTGGCTACACCTTC	CASRTGVGYTF
NA	TRBV7-6	TRBJ2-2	NA	TGTGCCAGCAGCTTAGCGGTTGGGAACACCGGGGAGCTGTTTTTT	CASSLAVGNTGELFF
NA	TRBV12-3/TRBV12-4	TRBJ2-3	many	TGTGCCAGCAGACGAAGACTAAACTATACGCAGTATTTT	CASRRRLNYTQYF
NA	TRBV11-2	TRBJ2-7	NA	TGTGCCAGCAGCGTGGGGTCCCCCTACGAGCAGTACTTC	CASSVGSPYEQYF
NA	TRBV7-6	TRBJ2-3	NA	TGTGCCAGCAGCCTCCAGGAAGGCACAGATACGCAGTATTTT	CASSLQEGTDTQYF
NA	TRBV28	TRBJ1-1	many	TGTGCCAGCACCATCCCCGGGCAGATGAACACTGAAGCTTTCTTT	CASTIPGQMNTEAFF
NA	TRBV3-1	TRBJ2-1	many	TGTGCCAGCAGCCAAGATCGCACGCGGGCAAATGAGCAGTTCTTC	CASSQDRTRANEQFF
TRBD1	TRBV7-6	TRBJ2-1	NA	TGTGCCAGCAGCTTAGGAAGACAGGGGTTTGGTGAGCAGTTCTTC	CASSLGRQGFGEQFF
NA	TRBV4-2	TRBJ1-5	NA	TGTGCCAGCAGCCCTCTTGGGACCCAGGACCATCAGCCCCAGCATTTT	CASSPLGTQDHQPQHF
NA	TRBV7-9	TRBJ2-7	NA	TGTGCCAGCAGCCTACCCGGGTCTTCCTACGAGCGGTACTTC	CASSLPGSSYERYF
NA	TRBV6-1	TRBJ1-3	many	TGTGCCAGCAGTTACAAGGGTGACAGCCTCTCTGGAAACACCATATATTTT	CASSYKGDSLSGNTIYF
NA	TRBV25-1	TRBJ2-5	few	TGTGCCGGCTTCTTCCAAGAGACCCAGTACTTC	CAGFFQETQYF
TRBD1	TRBV30	TRBJ1-1	many	TGTGCCTGGAAAAATTACAGGGGGAACTCCACTGAAGCTTTCTTT	CAWKNYRGNSTEAFF
NA	TRBV30	TRBJ1-1	many	TGTGCCTGGAGTGTAAGATCGGGCACTGAAGCTTTCTTT	CAWSVRSGTEAFF
NA	TRBV29-1	TRBJ2-7	many	TGCAGCGTTGAACAGGGCGTGAAGCCCTACGAGCAGTACTTC	CSVEQGVKPYEQYF
NA	TRBV3-1	TRBJ2-1	few	TGTGCCAGCAGCCAAGATGTCAATGAGCAGTTCTTC	CASSQDVNEQFF
NA	TRBV28	TRBJ2-7	many	TGTGCCAGCAGTCCGAGAACAGGAGGTTACGAGCAGTACTTC	CASSPRTGGYEQYF
TRBD1	TRBV7-8	TRBJ1-5	many	TGTGCCAGCAGCTTGACGGGACAGGGGAACAATCAGCCCCAGCATTTT	CASSLTGQGNNQPQHF
NA	TRBV7-9	TRBJ2-1	many	TGTGCCAGCAGCTTAGGAGGGACCGACTACAATGAGCAGTTCTTC	CASSLGGTDYNEQFF
NA	TRBV20-1	TRBJ1-5	NA	TGCAGTGCCGAAGACGGGACCGGGCCCCAGCATTTT	CSAEDGTGPQHF
NA	TRBV2	TRBJ2-7	many	TGTGCCAGCATACAGGCCTCCTACGAGCAGTACTTC	CASIQASYEQYF
NA	TRBV20-1	TRBJ1-1	many	TGCAGTGCTAGTGGTGGGGCTTTCTTT	CSASGGAFF
TRBD1	TRBV10-3	TRBJ2-5	many	TGTGCCATCAGTAGCCGGGACAGGGGTTTCTGGGAGACCCAGTACTTC	CAISSRDRGFWETQYF
NA	TRBV5-1	TRBJ2-3	many	TGCGCCAGCCGATTCGCTAGCACAGATACGCAGTATTTT	CASRFASTDTQYF
TRBD1	TRBV19	TRBJ2-7	few	TGTGCCAGTAGTGAGGACAGGGGGTACGAGCAGTACTTC	CASSEDRGYEQYF
NA	TRBV5-6	TRBJ1-1	NA	TGTGCCAGCAGCTTGTTGGCAGACACTGAAGCTTTCTTT	CASSLLADTEAFF
TRBD2	TRBV6-5	TRBJ2-1	few	TGTGCCAGCAGTTACTCCATTCGGACTAGCGGCTACAATGAGCAGTTCTTC	CASSYSIRTSGYNEQFF
TRBD2	TRBV4-1	TRBJ2-7	few	TGCGCCAGCAGCCATCCGGGACTAGGTACCGCCTACGAGCAGTACTTC	CASSHPGLGTAYEQYF
TRBD2	TRBV5-1	TRBJ2-1	many	TGCGCCAGCAGCTTGACTGGGTCTAGCGGAGGAAATGAGCAGTTCTTC	CASSLTGSSGGNEQFF
TRBD1	TRBV7-6	TRBJ1-1	NA	TGTGCCGGCAGCTTAGGCGGACAGGGGAGCACTGAAGCTTTCTTT	CAGSLGGQGSTEAFF
NA	TRBV11-3	TRBJ2-5	many	TGTGCCAGCAGCTTAGGAGGCGGAGGGGGAGATGGTCTGACGGAGACCCAGTACTTC	CASSLGGGGGDGLTETQYF
NA	TRBV20-1	TRBJ2-3	few	TGCAGTGCCCGAAGCGGACTGAGTAGCACAGATACGCAGTATTTT	CSARSGLSSTDTQYF
TRBD1	TRBV28	TRBJ1-2	many	TGTGCCAGCAGTCCAGAAGAAGACCTGGGACAGATTGGCTACACCTTC	CASSPEEDLGQIGYTF
NA	TRBV4-2	TRBJ2-3	NA	TGTGCCAGCAGCCAAGTTATTGCTAGCCCATACGAGACTTATACGCAGTATTTT	CASSQVIASPYETYTQYF
TRBD2	TRBV10-1	TRBJ2-5	few	TGCGCCAGCACCAAGGGGAGAGCGGGGGGGATCCAAGAGACCCAGTACTTC	CASTKGRAGGIQETQYF
NA	TRBV29-1	TRBJ1-1	many	TGCAGCGTTGGACCCAAGAACACTGAAGCTTTCTTT	CSVGPKNTEAFF
TRBD1	TRBV6-5	TRBJ2-7	NA	TGTGCCAGCAGGCGAACAGGGGCCTACGAGCAGTACTTC	CASRRTGAYEQYF
NA	TRBV3-1	TRBJ2-1	few	TGTGCCAGCAGCCAAGTGGACCCGCCAGATGAGCAGTTCTTC	CASSQVDPPDEQFF
NA	TRBV5-1	TRBJ2-7	NA	TGCGCCAGCAGCTACCGAGGACTAGGGGGAGGGGAGCAGTACTTC	CASSYRGLGGGEQYF
NA	TRBV24-1	TRBJ1-2	many	TGTGCCACCAGTGATTTCAGAAGGGGGTATGGCTACACCTTC	CATSDFRRGYGYTF
TRBD1	TRBV11-2	TRBJ2-3	NA	TGTGCCAGCAGCTCCTGGGACAGGGGTGACACAGATACGCAGTATTTT	CASSSWDRGDTDTQYF
NA	TRBV28	TRBJ2-7	few	TGTGCCAGCAGACACAACTACGAGCAGTACTTC	CASRHNYEQYF
NA	TRBV2	TRBJ2-1	many	TGTGCCAGCCTACTGGGGGAGCAGTTCTTC	CASLLGEQFF